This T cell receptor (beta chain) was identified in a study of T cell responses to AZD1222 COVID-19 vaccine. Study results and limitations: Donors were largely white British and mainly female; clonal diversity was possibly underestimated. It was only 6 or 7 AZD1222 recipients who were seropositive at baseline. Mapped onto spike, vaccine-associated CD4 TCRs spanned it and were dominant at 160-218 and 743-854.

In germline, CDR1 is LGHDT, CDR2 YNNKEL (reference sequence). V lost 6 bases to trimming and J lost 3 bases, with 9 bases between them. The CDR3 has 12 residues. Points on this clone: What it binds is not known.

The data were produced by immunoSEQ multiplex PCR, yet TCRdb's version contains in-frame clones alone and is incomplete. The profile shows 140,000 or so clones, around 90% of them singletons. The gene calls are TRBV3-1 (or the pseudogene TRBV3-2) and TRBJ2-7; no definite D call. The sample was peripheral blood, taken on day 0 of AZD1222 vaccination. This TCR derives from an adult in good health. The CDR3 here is CASRSDRYEQYF. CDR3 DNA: TGTGCCAGCAGGTCCGACCGCTACGAGCAGTACTTC.